The sequence of this TCR beta chain was determined in a study of T cell changes during pregnancy in multiple sclerosis. The protocol was immunoSEQ multiplex PCR, while the TCRdb copy is restricted to in-frame clones and leaves out a portion. The sample records tens of thousands of clones, approximately 92% being singletons. The receptor's source is a female donor in good health, enrolled as a control in a pregnancy study. The sequencing used peripheral blood, collected in the third trimester of pregnancy.

CDR3 sequence reads: CASSQKKVESPLHF. The CDR3 DNA reads TGTGCCAGCAGCCAGAAGAAAGTAGAATCACCCCTCCACTTT. V is TRBV4-2 and J is TRBJ1-6; D gene unclear. V was cut by 3 bases and J by 10 bases, with 13 bases left in between. This CDR3 spans 14 amino acids. Germline V lookup: CDR1 LGHNA, CDR2 YNFKEQ.